Listed here is a single T cell receptor beta chain. Method: immunoSEQ multiplex PCR; TCRdb's copy keeps in-frame clones and lacks some. The sample lists about 220,000 clones, 86% occurring once. This entry is derived from a study of blood T cell repertoires in COVID-19. The sequence was obtained from a woman between 35 and 50 years old with acute COVID-19. The sample comprised PBMCs or T cells enriched from blood (not recorded which).

CDR3 bases: TGTGCCAGCAGTAAGAGCGGGACTAGCACAGATACGCAGTATTTT. Translating it yields CASSKSGTSTDTQYF. The rearrangement uses TRBV27 and TRBJ2-3; 7 bases are a match to TRBD2. Germline V gives CDR1 MNHEY, CDR2 SMNVEV (reference sequence). V shed 5 bases and J 0 bases; nucleotides not matched to a gene: 5. The CDR3 is 15 residues long.